Shown below are 32 T cell receptor beta chains from a single sample sequenced in a study of T cells in Graves' hyperthyroidism and ophthalmopathy. Amplification of TCR beta CDR3 regions used RNA as the template. First-round RT-PCR with HTBI primers amplified the TCR CDR3 region. TCRdb reprocessed the multiplex PCR reads via MiXCR and lists one record per CDR3 protein. Here the sample spans about 250,000 distinct CDR3 sequences, around 22% being singletons. The sequencing input was blood. Receptor source: a man between 25 and 39 years old with Graves' ophthalmopathy.

This clonotype was seen only a few times. The chain is built from TRBV28 and TRBJ1-5, with D maybe TRBD1 (5 bases). V was cut by 0 bases and J by 6 bases, with 9 bases left in between. The CDR3 is made up of 14 amino acids. Germline CDR1 MDHEN, CDR2 SYDVKM. The DNA for the CDR3 is TGTGCCAGCAGTTTATGGTACGGGGGTCAGCCCCAGCATTTT. This encodes CASSLWYGGQPQHF.

The chain carries TRBV20-1 and TRBJ2-7; TRBD2 matches 9 bases. CDR3 length: 16 residues. CDR1 and CDR2 from the germline V gene are DFQATT and SNEGSKA (reference sequence). After removal of 3 bases from V and 7 bases from J, the junction contained 16 bases not matched to a gene. The CDR3 sequence is CSASIAGGPLIWEQYF. For the CDR3, the DNA is TGCAGTGCTAGTATTGCGGGAGGGCCCTTGATTTGGGAGCAGTACTTC.

This clonotype appeared a few times. The V gene is TRBV6-1, the J gene TRBJ2-1, with unresolved D. Trimming pared 5 bases from V and 8 bases from J, leaving 13 bases between. Germline V CDR1 and CDR2: MNHNS, SASEGT. This CDR3 contains 13 residues. The CDR3 sequence is CASSPELPHEQFF. The CDR3 DNA sequence: TGTGCCAGCAGTCCGGAACTGCCGCATGAGCAGTTCTTC.

This clonotype has more than one count but fewer than ten. The gene calls are TRBV9 and TRBJ2-6, with D unresolved. The CDR3 consists of 15 residues. The germline V and J ends were trimmed by 1 base and 0 bases, with 5 bases remaining between them. Per germline, CDR1 SGDLS and CDR2 YYNGEE. The CDR3 reads CASSVWGSGANVLTF. Here the CDR3 DNA reads TGTGCCAGCAGCGTATGGGGCTCTGGGGCCAACGTCCTGACTTTC.

This clonotype was detected only a few times. The chain has TRBV7-6 and TRBJ2-3; tentatively, D is TRBD1 or TRBD2 (5 bases each). The V end lost 6 bases, the J end lost 3 bases, and 16 bases lay between the germline ends. Germline loops: CDR1 SGHVS, CDR2 FNYEAQ. CDR3 size: 15 residues. The CDR3 DNA is TGTGCCAGCAGTCAATGGGGCAAGCGGACAGATACGCAGTATTTT. The encoded protein is CASSQWGKRTDTQYF.

The chain combines TRBV12-3 or TRBV12-4 with TRBJ2-1; D call uncertain. V was trimmed by 4 bases and J by 0 bases, leaving 22 bases between them. The CDR3 runs 19 residues. CDR3 in DNA: TGTGCCAGCAGTTACTCTAAGGAGATTCGGAAGAGCTCCTACAATGAGCAGTTCTTC. Its translation is CASSYSKEIRKSSYNEQFF.

This clonotype was observed a single time. A much larger clone differs from this one at a single base, so this may be a read error. The chain employs TRBV28 and TRBJ1-1; D might be TRBD1 (6 bases). Germline CDR1 reads MDHEN; CDR2 reads SYDVKM. The CDR3 covers 14 residues. Between the trimmed V and J ends, which lost 4 bases and 1 base, there was a span of 10 bases. CDR3 in DNA: TGTGCCAGCAGTTGTACGACAGGGAACACTGAAGCTTTCTTT. Protein: CASSCTTGNTEAFF.

The J gene is TRBJ2-2, the V gene TRBV20-1; D gene unclear. Germline lookup yields CDR1 DFQATT and CDR2 SNEGSKA (reference sequence). The CDR3 spans 14 residues. V was cut by 3 bases and J by 5 bases, with 13 bases left in between. CDR3 in amino acids: CSARMADPTGELFF. CDR3 DNA sequence: TGCAGTGCTAGGATGGCAGATCCTACCGGGGAGCTGTTTTTT.

This rearrangement joins TRBV7-2 to TRBJ2-5; either TRBD1 or TRBD2 may supply D (5 bases each). V was shortened by 3 bases and J by 6 bases, with 11 bases between the two germline ends. Germline CDR1 reads SGHTA; CDR2 reads FQGNSA. The CDR3 has 13 amino acids. The CDR3, as DNA: TGTGCCAGCAGCTTTTCCAGGGAGCAGACCCAGTACTTC. As protein: CASSFSREQTQYF.

The V gene is TRBV9, the J gene TRBJ1-2; D is perhaps TRBD1 (6 bases). V lost 2 bases, J lost 7 bases, and 21 bases lay in between. Germline V gives CDR1 SGDLS, CDR2 YYNGEE. The CDR3 has 16 amino acids. The CDR3 DNA sequence: TGTGCCAGCAGCGTCCTTGACGACGGGGGGCGATCTGGCTACACCTTC. This codes for CASSVLDDGGRSGYTF.

The V gene is TRBV27, the J gene TRBJ2-5; D may correspond to TRBD1 or TRBD2 (5 bases each). CDR1 is MNHEY and CDR2 is SMNVEV in the germline V gene (reference sequence). This CDR3 has 13 amino acids. V shed 3 bases and J shed 4 bases, with 9 bases lying between them. The CDR3 coding sequence is TGTGCCAGCAGTTTCTCGGGGCGAGAGACCCAGTACTTC. This encodes CASSFSGRETQYF.

The genes are TRBV12-3 or TRBV12-4 and TRBJ2-1; 7 bases map to TRBD2. The CDR3 sequence is 14 residues long. Trimming took 9 bases from V and 4 from J; bases not matched to a gene: 9. The DNA of the CDR3 is TGTGCCAGTTTGCGTGACGGGGGGTACAATGAGCAGTTCTTC. Residues: CASLRDGGYNEQFF.

The chain carries TRBV6-1 and TRBJ2-7, with D perhaps being TRBD1 or TRBD2 (5 bases each). Germline loops: CDR1 MNHNS, CDR2 SASEGT. Trimming cost V 1 base and J 6 bases, with 16 bases left between them. The CDR3 length is 15 residues. The chain's CDR3 is CASSEEGPKYVEQYF. CDR3 nucleotides: TGTGCCAGCAGTGAAGAGGGACCAAAATACGTCGAGCAGTACTTC.

The DNA of the CDR3 is TGTGCCTGGAGTGTTAGCGGGAGTGACACCGGGGAGCTGTTTTTT. This gives the protein CAWSVSGSDTGELFF. The chain recombines TRBV30 with TRBJ2-2; 9 bases are shared with TRBD2. With 0 bases clipped from V and 3 bases from J, the junction kept 2 bases outside the gene matches. Germline assignment: CDR1 GTSNPN and CDR2 SVGIG (reference sequence). The CDR3 contains 15 residues.

The chain joins TRBV5-6 to TRBJ1-3; TRBD1 agrees at 7 bases. The germline CDR1 and CDR2 sequences are SGHDT and YYEEEE. The CDR3 loop spans 20 amino acids. V gave up 4 bases and J gave up 0 bases; unmatched junction bases: 19. CDR3 DNA: TGTGCCAGCAGCCCGCTCGCGTCCGACAGGGAATATATCTCTGGAAACACCATATATTTT. This sequence encodes CASSPLASDREYISGNTIYF.

This clonotype was seen more than once but under ten times. The V call is TRBV5-5, the J call TRBJ1-1; D is undetermined. V was trimmed by 0 bases and J by 0 bases, leaving 9 bases between them. CDR1 SGHKS and CDR2 YYEKEE come from the germline V gene (reference sequence). The CDR3 extends over 15 amino acids. The CDR3 reads CASSLGSSMNTEAFF. CDR3 DNA sequence: TGTGCCAGCAGCTTGGGCTCATCCATGAACACTGAAGCTTTCTTT.

This clonotype was counted many times. V and J are TRBV7-9 and TRBJ2-1, with TRBD1 identical over 7 bases. This CDR3 contains 13 residues. Unmatched junction bases numbered 4, after V lost 5 bases and J lost 6 bases. The germline CDR1 and CDR2 sequences are SEHNR and FQNEAQ (reference sequence). For the CDR3, the DNA is TGTGCCAGCAGCGCACAGGGGCGCAATGAGCAGTTCTTC. The encoded protein is CASSAQGRNEQFF.

This clonotype occurred a few times. The CDR3 region has the DNA TGTGCCAGCAGCGCCAACCCCTACGAGCAGTACTTC. As protein: CASSANPYEQYF. The chain joins TRBV5-5 to TRBJ2-7; D unresolved. Deletions cut 4 bases from V and 2 bases from J, with 7 bases between. Germline assignment: CDR1 SGHKS and CDR2 YYEKEE (reference sequence). The CDR3 has 12 residues.

This clonotype was picked up many times. This chain links TRBV11-2 with TRBJ1-2, with 7 bases fitting TRBD1. From germline, CDR1 is SGHAT and CDR2 FQNNGV. CDR3 length: 15 residues. V gave up 2 bases and J gave up 4 bases; unmatched junction bases: 7. The CDR3 coding sequence is TGTGCCAGCAGCTTAAATGCAGGGGACAGCTATGGCTACACCTTC. It codes for CASSLNAGDSYGYTF. Variable domain in full (rest from reference TRBV11-2 and TRBJ1-2): EAGVAQSPRYKIIEKRQSVAFWCNPISGHATLYWYQQILGQGPKLLIQFQNNGVVDDSQLPKDRFSAERLKGVDSTLKIQPAKLEDSAVYLCASSLNAGDSYGYTFGSGTRLTVV.

This clonotype has a handful of counts. The chain links TRBV14 to TRBJ2-3, with D tentatively TRBD1 (5 bases). The V end was cut by 0 bases, the J end by 1 base, with 11 bases between. In germline, CDR1 is SGHDN, CDR2 FVKESK. CDR3 size: 16 residues. The CDR3 loop reads CASSQEGRLRTDTQYF. The CDR3 nucleotides are TGTGCCAGCAGCCAAGAGGGGCGTCTACGCACAGATACGCAGTATTTT.

This clonotype came up a few times. This chain connects TRBV28 to TRBJ1-5; TRBD1 is a possible D gene (5 bases). CDR1 MDHEN and CDR2 SYDVKM come from the germline V gene. V gave up 10 bases and J gave up 4 bases, with 17 bases separating them. CDR3 length: 14 amino acids. The CDR3 spells CAITTGTENQPQHF. CDR3 coding DNA: TGTGCCATTACAACGGGGACCGAGAATCAGCCCCAGCATTTT.

The chain employs TRBV7-6 and TRBJ2-1; tentatively, D is TRBD2 (6 bases). Looked up from germline, CDR1 is SGHVS and CDR2 is FNYEAQ. Trimming removed 1 base from V and 10 bases from J, with 8 bases in between. CDR3 length equals 12 residues. CDR3 in amino acids: CASSLGGDEQFF. The CDR3 DNA is TGTGCCAGCAGCTTAGGGGGGGACGAGCAGTTCTTC. The entire variable domain, with the rest obtained from reference TRBV7-6 and TRBJ2-1, is as follows: GAGVSQSPRYKVTKRGQDVALRCDPISGHVSLYWYRQALGQGPEFLTYFNYEAQQDKSGLPNDRFSAERPEGSISTLTIQRTEQRDSAMYRCASSLGGDEQFFGPGTRLTVL.

The genes are TRBV19 and TRBJ2-2, with D possibly matching TRBD2 (6 bases). Germline lookup yields CDR1 LNHDA and CDR2 SQIVND (reference sequence). The CDR3 loop spans 15 amino acids. V was trimmed by 7 bases and J by 4 bases, leaving 16 bases between them. The CDR3 here is CASTTGLMSTGELFF. The CDR3 DNA follows: TGTGCCAGTACCACGGGACTCATGAGCACCGGGGAGCTGTTTTTT.

This clonotype was observed a few times. The chain employs TRBV7-9 and TRBJ2-1; TRBD1 matches 10 bases. The J segment lost 2 bases and the V segment lost 5 bases, leaving 3 bases of the junction unmatched. This CDR3 is 15 amino acids long. CDR1 and CDR2 (germline): SEHNR, FQNEAQ (reference sequence). In DNA form, the CDR3 reads TGTGCCAGCAGCCGCGGGACAGGGGCCTACAATGAGCAGTTCTTC. Protein product: CASSRGTGAYNEQFF.

In this sample, this clonotype turned up a few times. The chain has TRBV29-1 and TRBJ2-1; D gene uncertain. Germline V gives CDR1 SQVTM, CDR2 ANQGSEA. V lost 2 bases and J 5 bases, leaving 10 bases between the germline ends. The CDR3 spans 13 residues. CDR3 bases: TGCAGCGTTGAACAGGAAAAAAACAATGAGCAGTTCTTC. Translated, it gives CSVEQEKNNEQFF.

This clonotype was seen a few times. The chain has TRBV20-1 and TRBJ2-1; no clear D. The V gene lost 6 bases and the J gene lost 5 bases, with 11 bases spanning the gap. Germline assignment: CDR1 DFQATT and CDR2 SNEGSKA (reference sequence). The CDR3 runs 12 residues. The CDR3 coding sequence is TGCAGTGCCCTCGGGCGCCACAATGAGCAGTTCTTC. It specifies CSALGRHNEQFF.

In this sample, this clonotype turned up many times. The chain combines TRBV3-1 with TRBJ2-7; TRBD2 might be the D (5 bases). This CDR3 has 16 residues. Germline CDR1 LGHDT, CDR2 YNNKEL (reference sequence). The V end lost 0 bases, the J end lost 5 bases, and 17 bases lay between the germline ends. The CDR3 spells CASSQDIGLLTDEQYF. The CDR3 DNA sequence: TGTGCCAGCAGCCAAGATATCGGACTCTTGACGGACGAGCAGTACTTC.

This clonotype was picked up a small number of times. The J gene is TRBJ2-5, the V gene TRBV12-5; possible D gene TRBD1, 7 bases. The V gene's germline CDR1 is LGHNT and CDR2 FRNRAP. The CDR3 consists of 14 residues. The V end lost 3 bases, the J end lost 7 bases, and 15 bases lay between the germline ends. Here the CDR3 reads CASGFPQGGPTQYF. Here the CDR3 DNA reads TGTGCTAGTGGTTTTCCCCAGGGGGGACCGACCCAGTACTTC.

This chain connects TRBV5-1 to TRBJ2-2; 11 nucleotides align to TRBD2. This CDR3 is 17 amino acids long. Germline V lookup: CDR1 SGHRS, CDR2 YFSETQ. V shed 0 bases and J 5 bases; nucleotides not matched to a gene: 6. The CDR3 here is CASSLAIPSGRTGELFF. Written as DNA, the CDR3 is TGCGCCAGCAGCTTGGCCATTCCTAGCGGGAGGACCGGGGAGCTGTTTTTT.

In its sample, this clonotype was seen a few times. The rearrangement joins TRBV5-1 to TRBJ1-1; D ambiguous. The CDR3 is 16 amino acids. CDR1 is SGHRS, CDR2 YFSETQ, per germline. V shed 1 base and J shed 1 base, with 14 bases lying between them. The CDR3 DNA is TGCGCCAGCAGCTTGATGGGGTCTTGGGGGAACACTGAAGCTTTCTTT. Its protein product is CASSLMGSWGNTEAFF. The whole variable domain, filled in from reference TRBV5-1 and TRBJ1-1, reads KAGVTQTPRYLIKTRGQQVTLSCSPISGHRSVSWYQQTPGQGLQFLFEYFSETQRNKGNFPGRFSGRQFSNSRSEMNVSTLELGDSALYLCASSLMGSWGNTEAFFGQGTRLTVV.

This rearrangement joins TRBV28 to TRBJ2-4; no clear D gene. Trimming removed 7 bases at V and 2 bases at J, with 18 bases between. This CDR3 is 16 amino acids long. Germline V lookup: CDR1 MDHEN, CDR2 SYDVKM. CDR3 nucleotide sequence: TGTGCCAGCAAGTGGGTTTGTGGGTGGACCAAAAACATTCAGTACTTC. It translates to CASKWVCGWTKNIQYF.

This clonotype was recorded at least ten times. V and J are TRBV18 and TRBJ2-1; 8 nucleotides agree with TRBD2. This CDR3 has 14 amino acids. The V gene end was trimmed by 3 bases and the J gene end by 4 bases; junction bases not matched to a gene: 2. Germline values: CDR1 KGHSH, CDR2 LQKENI. CDR3 sequence (DNA): TGTGCCAGCTCACCGGGACTAGATTACAATGAGCAGTTCTTC. Its protein product is CASSPGLDYNEQFF.